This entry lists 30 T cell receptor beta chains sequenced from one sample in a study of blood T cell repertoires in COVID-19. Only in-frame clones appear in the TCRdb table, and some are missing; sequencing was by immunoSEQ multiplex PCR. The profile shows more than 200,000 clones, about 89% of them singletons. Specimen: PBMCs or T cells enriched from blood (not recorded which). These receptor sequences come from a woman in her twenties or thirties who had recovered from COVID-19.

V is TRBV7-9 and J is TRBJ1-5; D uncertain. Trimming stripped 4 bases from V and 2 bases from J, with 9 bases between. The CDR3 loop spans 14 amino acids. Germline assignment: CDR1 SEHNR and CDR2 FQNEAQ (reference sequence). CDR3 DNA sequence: TGTGCCAGCAGCTCGGGTGGAGGCAATCAGCCCCAGCATTTT. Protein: CASSSGGGNQPQHF.

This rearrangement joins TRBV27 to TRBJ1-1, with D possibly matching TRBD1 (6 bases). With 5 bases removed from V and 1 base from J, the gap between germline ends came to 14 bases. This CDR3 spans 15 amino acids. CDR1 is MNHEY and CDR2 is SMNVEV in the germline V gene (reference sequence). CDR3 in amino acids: CASSTFPDRNTEAFF. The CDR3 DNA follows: TGTGCCAGCAGTACTTTCCCGGACAGGAACACTGAAGCTTTCTTT.

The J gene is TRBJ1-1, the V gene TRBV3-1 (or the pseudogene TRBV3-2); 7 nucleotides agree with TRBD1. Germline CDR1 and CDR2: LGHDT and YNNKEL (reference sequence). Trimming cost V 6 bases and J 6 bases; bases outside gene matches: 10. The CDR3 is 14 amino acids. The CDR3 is CASRPGGTRAEAFF. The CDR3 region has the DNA TGTGCCAGCAGACCAGGGGGAACAAGGGCTGAAGCTTTCTTT.

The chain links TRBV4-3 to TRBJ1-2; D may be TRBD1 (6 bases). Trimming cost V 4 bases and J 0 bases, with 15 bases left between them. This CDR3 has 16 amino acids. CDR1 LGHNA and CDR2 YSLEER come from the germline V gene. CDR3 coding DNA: TGCGCCAGCAGCCTAGCGCCAGGGGAATCTAACTATGGCTACACCTTC. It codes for CASSLAPGESNYGYTF.

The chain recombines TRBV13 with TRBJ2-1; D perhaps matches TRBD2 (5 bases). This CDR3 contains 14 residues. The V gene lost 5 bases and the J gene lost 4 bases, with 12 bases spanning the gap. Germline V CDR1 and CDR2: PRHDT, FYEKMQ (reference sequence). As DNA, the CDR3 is TGTGCCAGCAGCGCCTGGACTGCATACAATGAGCAGTTCTTC. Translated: CASSAWTAYNEQFF.

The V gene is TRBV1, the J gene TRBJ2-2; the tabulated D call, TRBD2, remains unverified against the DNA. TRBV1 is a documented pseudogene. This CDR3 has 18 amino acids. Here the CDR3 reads CTSSLRLAGGKLTGELFF. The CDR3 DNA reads TGCACCAGCAGTCTCCGACTAGCGGGAGGGAAATTAACCGGGGAGCTGTTTTTT.

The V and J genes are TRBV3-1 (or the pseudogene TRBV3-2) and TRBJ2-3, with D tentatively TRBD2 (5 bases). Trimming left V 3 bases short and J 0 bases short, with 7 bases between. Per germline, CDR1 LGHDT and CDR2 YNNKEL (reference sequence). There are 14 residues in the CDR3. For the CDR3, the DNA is TGTGCCAGCAGCCACGGACTGAGCACAGATACGCAGTATTTT. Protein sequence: CASSHGLSTDTQYF.

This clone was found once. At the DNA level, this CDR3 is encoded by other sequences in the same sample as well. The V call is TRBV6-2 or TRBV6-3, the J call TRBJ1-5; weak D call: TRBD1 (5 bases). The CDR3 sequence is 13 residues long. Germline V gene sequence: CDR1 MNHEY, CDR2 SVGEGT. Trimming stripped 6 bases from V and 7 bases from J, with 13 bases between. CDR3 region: CASSPDRGQPQHF. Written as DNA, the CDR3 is TGTGCCAGCAGCCCCGACCGGGGGCAGCCCCAGCATTTT.

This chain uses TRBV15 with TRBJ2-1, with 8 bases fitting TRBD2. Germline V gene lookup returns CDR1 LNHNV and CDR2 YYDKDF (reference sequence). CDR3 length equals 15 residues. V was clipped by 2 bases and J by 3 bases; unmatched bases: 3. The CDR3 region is CATSRNSGIYNEQFF. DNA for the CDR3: TGTGCCACCAGCAGAAATAGCGGGATCTACAATGAGCAGTTCTTC. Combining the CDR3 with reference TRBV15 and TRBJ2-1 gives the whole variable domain DAMVIQNPRYQVTQFGKPVTLSCSQTLNHNVMYWYQQKSSQAPKLLFHYYDKDFNNEADTPDNFQSRRPNTSFCFLDIRSPGLGDTAMYLCATSRNSGIYNEQFFGPGTRLTVL.

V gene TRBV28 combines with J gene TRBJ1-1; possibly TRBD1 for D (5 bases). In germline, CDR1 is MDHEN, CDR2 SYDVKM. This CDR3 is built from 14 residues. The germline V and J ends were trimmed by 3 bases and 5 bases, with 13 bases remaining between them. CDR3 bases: TGTGCCAGCAGTTTGGGGGGGGAGGGAACTGAAGCTTTCTTT. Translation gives CASSLGGEGTEAFF.

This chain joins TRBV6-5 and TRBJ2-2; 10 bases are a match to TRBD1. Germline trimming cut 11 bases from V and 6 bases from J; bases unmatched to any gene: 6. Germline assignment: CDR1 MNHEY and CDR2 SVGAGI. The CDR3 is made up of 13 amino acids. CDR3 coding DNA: TGTGCCTTGGGACAGGGGTGGGCCGGGGAGCTGTTTTTT. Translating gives CALGQGWAGELFF.

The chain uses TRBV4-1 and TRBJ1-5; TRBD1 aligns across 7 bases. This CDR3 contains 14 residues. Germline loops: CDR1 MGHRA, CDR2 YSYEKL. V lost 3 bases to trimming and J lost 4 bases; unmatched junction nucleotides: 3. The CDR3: CASSHAGGNQPQHF. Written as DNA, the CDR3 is TGCGCCAGCAGCCACGCAGGGGGAAATCAGCCCCAGCATTTT.

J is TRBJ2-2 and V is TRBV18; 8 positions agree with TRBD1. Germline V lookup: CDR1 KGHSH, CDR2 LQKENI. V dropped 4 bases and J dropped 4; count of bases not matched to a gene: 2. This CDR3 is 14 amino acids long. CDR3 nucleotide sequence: TGTGCCAGCTCACTCACAGGGGGCACCGGGGAGCTGTTTTTT. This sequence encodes CASSLTGGTGELFF. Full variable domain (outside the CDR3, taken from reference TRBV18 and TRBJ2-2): NAGVMQNPRHLVRRRGQEARLRCSPMKGHSHVYWYRQLPEEGLKFMVYLQKENIIDESGMPKERFSAEFPKEGPSILRIQQVVRGDSAAYFCASSLTGGTGELFFGEGSRLTVL.

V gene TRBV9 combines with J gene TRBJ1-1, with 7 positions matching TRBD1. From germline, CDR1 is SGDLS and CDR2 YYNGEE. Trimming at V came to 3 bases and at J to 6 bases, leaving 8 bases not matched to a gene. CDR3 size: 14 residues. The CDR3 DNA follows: TGTGCCAGCAGCGAACATGCCGGGACAGCTGAAGCTTTCTTT. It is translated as CASSEHAGTAEAFF.

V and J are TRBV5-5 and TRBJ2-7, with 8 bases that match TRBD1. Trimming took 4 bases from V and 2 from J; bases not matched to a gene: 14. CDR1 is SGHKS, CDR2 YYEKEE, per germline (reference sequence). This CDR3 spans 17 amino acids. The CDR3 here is CASSILDRGLQTYEQYF. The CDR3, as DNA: TGTGCCAGCAGCATCCTTGACAGGGGCCTACAAACCTACGAGCAGTACTTC.

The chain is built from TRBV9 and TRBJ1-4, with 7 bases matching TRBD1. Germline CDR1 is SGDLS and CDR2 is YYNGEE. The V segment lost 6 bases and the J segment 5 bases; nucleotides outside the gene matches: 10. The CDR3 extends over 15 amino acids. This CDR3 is CASTAYGTANEKLFF. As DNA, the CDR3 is TGTGCCAGCACTGCGTATGGGACAGCGAATGAAAAACTGTTTTTT.

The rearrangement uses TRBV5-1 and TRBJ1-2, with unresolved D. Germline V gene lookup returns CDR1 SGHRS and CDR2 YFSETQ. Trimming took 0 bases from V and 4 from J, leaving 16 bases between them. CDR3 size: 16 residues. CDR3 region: CASSLAGEKGGYGYTF. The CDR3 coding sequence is TGCGCCAGCAGCTTGGCGGGAGAGAAGGGAGGCTATGGCTACACCTTC.

CDR3 residues: CASSSPGGAYGYTF. DNA of the CDR3: TGTGCCAGCAGTTCCCCGGGGGGAGCTTATGGCTACACCTTC. The chain recombines TRBV27 with TRBJ1-2; D possibly corresponds to TRBD1 (5 bases). The CDR3 spans 14 residues. The V gene's germline CDR1 is MNHEY and CDR2 SMNVEV (reference sequence). V gave up 4 bases and J gave up 5 bases, with 14 bases separating them.

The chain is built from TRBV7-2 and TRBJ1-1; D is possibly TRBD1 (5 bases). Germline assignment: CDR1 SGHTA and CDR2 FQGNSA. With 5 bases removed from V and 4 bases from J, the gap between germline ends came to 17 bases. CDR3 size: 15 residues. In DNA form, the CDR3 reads TGTGCCAGCAGCCCGGGGGTCTCAGGGACCACTGAAGCTTTCTTT. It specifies CASSPGVSGTTEAFF.

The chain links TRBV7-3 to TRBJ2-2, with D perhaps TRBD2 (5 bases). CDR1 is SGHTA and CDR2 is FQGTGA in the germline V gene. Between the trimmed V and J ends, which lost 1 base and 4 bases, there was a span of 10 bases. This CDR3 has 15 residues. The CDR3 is CASSLNRGFTGELFF. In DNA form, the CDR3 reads TGTGCCAGCAGCTTAAACCGAGGGTTCACCGGGGAGCTGTTTTTT.

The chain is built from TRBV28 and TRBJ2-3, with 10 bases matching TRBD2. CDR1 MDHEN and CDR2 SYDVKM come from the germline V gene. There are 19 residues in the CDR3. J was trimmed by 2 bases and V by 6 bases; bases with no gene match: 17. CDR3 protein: CASRPPGLAGALHTDTQYF. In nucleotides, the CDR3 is TGTGCCAGCAGGCCGCCCGGGCTAGCGGGAGCGTTGCACACAGATACGCAGTATTTT.

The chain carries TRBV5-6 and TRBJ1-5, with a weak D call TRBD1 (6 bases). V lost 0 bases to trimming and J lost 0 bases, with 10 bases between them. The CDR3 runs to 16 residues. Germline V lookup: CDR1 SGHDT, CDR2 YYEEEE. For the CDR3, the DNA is TGTGCCAGCAGCTTGGGGGCAGGGGTTAGCAATCAGCCCCAGCATTTT. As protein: CASSLGAGVSNQPQHF.

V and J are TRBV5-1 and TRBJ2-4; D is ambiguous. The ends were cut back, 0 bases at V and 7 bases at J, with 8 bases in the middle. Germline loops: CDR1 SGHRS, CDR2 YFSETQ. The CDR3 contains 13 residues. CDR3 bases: TGCGCCAGCAGCTTGGATCAGGTGAACATTCAGTACTTC. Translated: CASSLDQVNIQYF.

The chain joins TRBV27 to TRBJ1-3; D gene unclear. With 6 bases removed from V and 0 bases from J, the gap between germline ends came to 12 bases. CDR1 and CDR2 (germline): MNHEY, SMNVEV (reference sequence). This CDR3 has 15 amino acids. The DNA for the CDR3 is TGTGCCAGCAGACCAACAGTGAACTCTGGAAACACCATATATTTT. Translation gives CASRPTVNSGNTIYF.

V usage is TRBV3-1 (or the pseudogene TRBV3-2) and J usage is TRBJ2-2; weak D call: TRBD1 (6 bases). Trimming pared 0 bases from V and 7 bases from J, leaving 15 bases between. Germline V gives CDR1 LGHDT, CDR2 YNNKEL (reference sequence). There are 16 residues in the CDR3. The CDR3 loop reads CASSQEYRVNSGELFF. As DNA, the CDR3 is TGTGCCAGCAGCCAAGAATACAGGGTAAATAGCGGGGAGCTGTTTTTT.

This chain's CDR3 is CASSQSVTGADTQYF. As DNA, the CDR3 is TGTGCCAGCAGCCAATCCGTGACAGGGGCGGATACGCAGTATTTT. The chain links TRBV16 to TRBJ2-3; the match to TRBD1 covers 8 bases. V shed 0 bases and J 6 bases; nucleotides not matched to a gene: 5. The V gene's germline CDR1 is KGHSY and CDR2 FQNENV. The CDR3 covers 15 residues.

This CDR3 reads CASSLGYGAFF. For the CDR3, the DNA is TGTGCCAGCAGCTTAGGGTACGGAGCTTTCTTT. V is TRBV11-2 and J is TRBJ1-1; D is undetermined. The CDR3 sequence is 11 residues long. Germline-derived CDR1 and CDR2 are SGHAT and FQNNGV. V was pared by 1 base and J by 10 bases, with 7 bases between.

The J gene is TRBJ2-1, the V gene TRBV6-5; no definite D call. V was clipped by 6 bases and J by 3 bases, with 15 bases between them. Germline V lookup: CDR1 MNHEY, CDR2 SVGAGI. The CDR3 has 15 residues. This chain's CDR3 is CASSTVPSGYNEQFF. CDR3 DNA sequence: TGTGCCAGCAGCACGGTACCCTCTGGCTACAATGAGCAGTTCTTC.

The DNA for the CDR3 is TGTGCCAGCAGCGTAGGGGGGCGGGTCTACGCAGATACGCAGTATTTT. As protein: CASSVGGRVYADTQYF. This chain uses TRBV9 with TRBJ2-3, with D perhaps matching TRBD1 (6 bases). V lost 0 bases to trimming and J lost 4 bases, with 15 bases between them. The CDR3 consists of 16 residues. CDR1 SGDLS and CDR2 YYNGEE come from the germline V gene.

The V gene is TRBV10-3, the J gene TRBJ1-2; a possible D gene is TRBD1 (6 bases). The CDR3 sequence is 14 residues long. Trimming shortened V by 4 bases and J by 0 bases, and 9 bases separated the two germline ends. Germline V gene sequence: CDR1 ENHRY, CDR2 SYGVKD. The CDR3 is CAISGTEANYGYTF. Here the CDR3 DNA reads TGTGCCATCAGTGGGACAGAGGCTAACTATGGCTACACCTTC.